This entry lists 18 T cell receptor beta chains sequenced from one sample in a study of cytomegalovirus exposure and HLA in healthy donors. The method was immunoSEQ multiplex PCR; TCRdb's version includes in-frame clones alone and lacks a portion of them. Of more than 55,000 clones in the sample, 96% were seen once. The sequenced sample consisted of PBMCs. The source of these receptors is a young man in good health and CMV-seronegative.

The CDR3 DNA follows: TGTGCCAGCAGTTCCCCCTGGAGTCCCGGGGAGCTGTTTTTT. This encodes CASSSPWSPGELFF. The J gene is TRBJ2-2, the V gene TRBV6-6; no reliable D call. V shed 4 bases and J shed 6 bases, with 12 bases lying between them. CDR3 length equals 14 residues. CDR1 is MNHNY, CDR2 SVGAGI, per germline (reference sequence).

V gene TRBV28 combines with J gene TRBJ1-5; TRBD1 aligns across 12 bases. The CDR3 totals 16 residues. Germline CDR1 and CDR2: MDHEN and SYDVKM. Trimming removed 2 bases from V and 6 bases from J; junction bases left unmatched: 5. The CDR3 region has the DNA TGTGCCAGCAGTTTAACGGGACAGGGGGCGGTTCAGCCCCAGCATTTT. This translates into CASSLTGQGAVQPQHF.

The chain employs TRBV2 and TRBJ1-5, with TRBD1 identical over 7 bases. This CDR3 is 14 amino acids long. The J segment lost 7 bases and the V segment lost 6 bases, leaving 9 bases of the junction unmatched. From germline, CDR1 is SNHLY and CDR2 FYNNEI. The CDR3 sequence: CASRIQGRGQPQHF. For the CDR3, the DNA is TGTGCCAGCAGAATACAGGGGCGGGGCCAGCCCCAGCATTTT.

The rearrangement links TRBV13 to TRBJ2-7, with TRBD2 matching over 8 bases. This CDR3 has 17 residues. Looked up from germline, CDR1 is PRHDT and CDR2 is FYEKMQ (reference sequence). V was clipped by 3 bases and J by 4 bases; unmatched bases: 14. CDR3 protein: CASSFSRGGLALYEQYF. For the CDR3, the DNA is TGTGCCAGCAGCTTTTCCCGCGGGGGGCTGGCTTTATACGAGCAGTACTTC. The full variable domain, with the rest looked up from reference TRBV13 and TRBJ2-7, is AAGVIQSPRHLIKEKRETATLKCYPIPRHDTVYWYQQGPGQDPQFLISFYEKMQSDKGSIPDRFSAQQFSDYHSELNMSSLELGDSALYFCASSFSRGGLALYEQYFGPGTRLTVT.

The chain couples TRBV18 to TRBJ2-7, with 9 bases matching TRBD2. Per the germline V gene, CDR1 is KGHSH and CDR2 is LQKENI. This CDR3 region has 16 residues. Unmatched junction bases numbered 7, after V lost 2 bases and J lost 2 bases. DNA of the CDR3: TGTGCCAGCTCACCAGGTGGCGGGAGGGTCACCTACGAGCAGTACTTC. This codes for CASSPGGGRVTYEQYF.

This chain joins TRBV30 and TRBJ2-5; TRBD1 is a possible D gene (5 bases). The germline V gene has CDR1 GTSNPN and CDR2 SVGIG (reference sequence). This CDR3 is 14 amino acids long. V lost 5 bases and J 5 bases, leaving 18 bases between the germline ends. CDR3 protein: CAWGHRASPETQYF. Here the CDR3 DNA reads TGTGCCTGGGGACATAGGGCATCACCGGAGACCCAGTACTTC.

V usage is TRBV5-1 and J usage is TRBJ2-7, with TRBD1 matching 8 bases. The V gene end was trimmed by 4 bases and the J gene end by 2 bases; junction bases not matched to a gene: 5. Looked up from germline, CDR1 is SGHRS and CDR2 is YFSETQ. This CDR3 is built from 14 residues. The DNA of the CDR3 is TGCGCCAGCAGCCAGCGACAGGGGCCCTACGAGCAGTACTTC. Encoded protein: CASSQRQGPYEQYF.

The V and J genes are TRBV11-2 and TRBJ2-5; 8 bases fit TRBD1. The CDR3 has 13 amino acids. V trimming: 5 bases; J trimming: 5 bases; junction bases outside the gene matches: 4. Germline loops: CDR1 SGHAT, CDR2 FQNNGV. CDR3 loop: CASSGDRLETQYF. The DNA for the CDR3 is TGTGCCAGCAGCGGGGACAGGTTGGAGACCCAGTACTTC.

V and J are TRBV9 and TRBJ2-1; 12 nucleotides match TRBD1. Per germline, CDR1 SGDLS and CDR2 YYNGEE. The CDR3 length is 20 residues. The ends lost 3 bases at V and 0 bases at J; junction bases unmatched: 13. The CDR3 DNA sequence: TGTGCCAGCAGCGACTCCGGGACAGGGGGCTCAAAAAGCTCCTACAATGAGCAGTTCTTC. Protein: CASSDSGTGGSKSSYNEQFF.

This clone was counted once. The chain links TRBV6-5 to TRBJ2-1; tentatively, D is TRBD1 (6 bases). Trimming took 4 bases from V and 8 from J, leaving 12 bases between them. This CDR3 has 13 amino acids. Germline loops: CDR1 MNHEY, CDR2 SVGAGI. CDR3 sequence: CASSLTGNDEQFF. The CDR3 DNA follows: TGTGCCAGCAGTTTAACAGGGAACGATGAGCAGTTCTTC.

In nucleotides, the CDR3 is TGTGCCAGCAGTTTCAGGGAAAGCAATCAGCCCCAGCATTTT. Translating it yields CASSFRESNQPQHF. V is TRBV28 and J is TRBJ1-5; D may be TRBD1 (5 bases). The germline gives CDR1 MDHEN, CDR2 SYDVKM. V was trimmed by 3 bases and J by 1 base, leaving 7 bases between them. The CDR3 runs to 14 residues.

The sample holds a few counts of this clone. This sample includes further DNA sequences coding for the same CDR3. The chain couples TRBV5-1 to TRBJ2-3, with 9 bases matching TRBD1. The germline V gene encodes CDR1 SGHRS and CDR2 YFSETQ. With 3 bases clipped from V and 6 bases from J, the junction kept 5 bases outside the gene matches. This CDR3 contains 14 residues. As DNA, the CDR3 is TGCGCCAGCAGCTCGGGACAGGGTTTGGATACGCAGTATTTT. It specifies CASSSGQGLDTQYF.

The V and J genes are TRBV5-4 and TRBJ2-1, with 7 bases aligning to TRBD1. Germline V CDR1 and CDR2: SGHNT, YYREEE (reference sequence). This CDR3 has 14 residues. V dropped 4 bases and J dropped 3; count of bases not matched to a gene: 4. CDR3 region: CASSQGQVYNEQFF. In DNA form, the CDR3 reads TGTGCCAGCAGCCAAGGACAGGTCTACAATGAGCAGTTCTTC.

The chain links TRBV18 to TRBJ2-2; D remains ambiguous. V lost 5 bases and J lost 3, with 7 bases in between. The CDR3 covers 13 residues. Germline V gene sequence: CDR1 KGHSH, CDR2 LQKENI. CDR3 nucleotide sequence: TGTGCCAGCTCATCGAGCGACACCGGGGAGCTGTTTTTT. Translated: CASSSSDTGELFF.

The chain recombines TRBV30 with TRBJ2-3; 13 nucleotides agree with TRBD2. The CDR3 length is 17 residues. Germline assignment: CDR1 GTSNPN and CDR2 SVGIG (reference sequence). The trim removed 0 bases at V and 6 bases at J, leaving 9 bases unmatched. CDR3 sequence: CAWSVPLGLAGADTQYF. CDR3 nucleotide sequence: TGTGCCTGGAGTGTCCCCCTCGGACTAGCGGGAGCTGATACGCAGTATTTT.

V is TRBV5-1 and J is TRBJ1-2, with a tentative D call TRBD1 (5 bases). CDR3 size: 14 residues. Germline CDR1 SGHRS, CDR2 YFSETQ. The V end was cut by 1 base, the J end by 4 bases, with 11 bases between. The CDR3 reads CASSLSGGFYGYTF. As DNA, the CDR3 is TGCGCCAGCAGCTTGAGCGGGGGTTTCTATGGCTACACCTTC.

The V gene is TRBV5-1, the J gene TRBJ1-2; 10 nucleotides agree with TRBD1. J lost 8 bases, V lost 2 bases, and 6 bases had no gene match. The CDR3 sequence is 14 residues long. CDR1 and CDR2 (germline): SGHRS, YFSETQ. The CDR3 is CASSLSGTGEGYTF. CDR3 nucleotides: TGCGCCAGCAGCTTATCCGGGACAGGGGAAGGCTACACCTTC. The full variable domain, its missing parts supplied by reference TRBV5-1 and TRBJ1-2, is KAGVTQTPRYLIKTRGQQVTLSCSPISGHRSVSWYQQTPGQGLQFLFEYFSETQRNKGNFPGRFSGRQFSNSRSEMNVSTLELGDSALYLCASSLSGTGEGYTFGSGTRLTVV.

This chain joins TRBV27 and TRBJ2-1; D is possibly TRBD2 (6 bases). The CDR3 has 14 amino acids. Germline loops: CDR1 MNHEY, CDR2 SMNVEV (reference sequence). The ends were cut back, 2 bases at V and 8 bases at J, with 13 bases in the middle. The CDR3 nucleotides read TGTGCCAGCAGTTTACCGGGAGCCGTAGATGAGCAGTTCTTC. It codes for CASSLPGAVDEQFF.